The entry that follows covers one T cell receptor beta chain sequence. This clonotype was seen repeatedly, ten times or more. Its antigen specificity is not known. No base quality values were provided; no much bigger clone lies one nucleotide off. The healthy controls were volunteers from a blood bank in Maryland, USA. For the unsorted PBMC libraries, 2 million PBMCs were stored in RNAlater at -80 degrees C until RNA extraction and were used to generate the libraries. PBMCs were separated from peripheral blood using Ficoll-Hypaque density gradient centrifugation and then cryopreserved in liquid nitrogen. The data belong to a study of neurological immune-mediated disorders (dated by TCRdb to 2018 to 2020). Study-wide context: Peripheral blood TCR-beta repertoires from patients with HTLV-I-associated myelopathy (HAM/TSP), patients with multiple sclerosis, and healthy controls were compared in the study using UMI-based sequencing. Longitudinal samples, technical triplicates and paired sorted CD4+ and CD8+ T-cell subsets, alongside PBMC samples, were included among the approximately 99 TCR-beta libraries. The cohort comprised 60 to 75 subjects: 14 HAM/TSP patients, 35 or so multiple sclerosis patients and around 20 healthy controls. Summary of the overall study and its limitations: Expanded clones from different subjects shared no identical CDR3 amino acid sequences, which suggests that TCR-beta repertoires were private in all groups. TCR clonal expansion was highest in HAM/TSP patients and lowest in MS patients, with MS patients falling below even healthy controls.

The germline V gene supplies CDR1 MNHEY and CDR2 SVGEGT. CDR3 length: 15 amino acids, cysteine to phenylalanine. Left in the record is the CDR3 DNA by itself, 45 bases read in frame from the first base. The trim is 7 bases for V and 1 base for J, with a gap of 16 bases between the germline ends. cDNA was synthesized by template-switch 5'RACE using a primer with a 10-nucleotide random unique molecular identifier that tagged each TCR transcript. Each sequencing run produced over 170 million TCR-beta sequences covering 15-18 subjects. The RNeasy kit was used to extract total RNA. The KAPA Real-time Library Amplification kit was used to amplify TCR-beta VDJ regions with primers for the TCR constant region and the 5'RACE anchor. Sample indexes and Illumina adaptors were added in a first PCR, after which library yield was increased in a second PCR. The roughly 650 bp TCR product was size-selected on a 2% E-gel SizeSelection system after Ampure bead purification. Before pooling, library quality was assessed on a Bioanalyzer, concentration was determined with Qubit, and library quantification was performed with the Kapa Library Quantification kit. Libraries were sequenced paired-end 2 x 150 bp on an Illumina HiSeq 2500. To increase sequence diversity, roughly 24-32% phiX was spiked into each library pool. Turning to the authors' computational methods: The quality-filtered reads were processed with the UMI-based MiGEC pipeline, whose error correction step removed more than 75% of the raw TCR sequences. IMGT germline references were used for alignment of VDJ genes, and clonotypes were defined by a unique CDR3 amino acid sequence together with V-J genes. VDJtools evaluated clonal expansion, Shannon diversity and CDR3 relatedness (CalcPairwiseDistances, ClusterSamples); CLCbio workbench built phylogenetic trees. Clones with at least 8 unique UMIs were defined as expanded, with this threshold being based on coefficient-of-variation modelling across technical triplicates. TCRdb reanalyzed the raw reads on its own, using fastp at Q25 for trimming and MiXCR for clone calling, and kept in-frame beta chains. Under each unique CDR3 protein, matching rows form one entry showing the most common genes and DNA. TCRdb, rather than the study authors, made the V and J calls. The table for this sample lists under 40,000 distinct CDR3 sequences; approximately 4.5% of them were counted only once. The ten largest clones represent 20% to 25% of the sample.

Input material: PBMCs. This TCR came from a young man in good health. The V and J segments used are TRBV6-2 or TRBV6-3 and TRBJ1-1; the D gene is perhaps TRBD1, on 5 matching bases. This receptor has the CDR3 CASNNRGSANTEAFF. The base sequence is TGTGCCAGCAATAACCGGGGGTCGGCGAACACTGAAGCTTTCTTT.